One and the same sample provided the 11 T cell receptor beta chains below, sequenced in a study of response to subunit inactivated influenza vaccine. TCRdb re-derived calls from the RT-PCR reads in MiXCR, one entry per CDR3 protein. Of 600,000 to 850,000 distinct CDR3 sequences in the sample, about 15% were seen once. This specimen was PBMCs from blood, taken less than 15 days before vaccination. These receptor sequences come from a man aged 45 to 65 who received an inactivated influenza vaccine.

In its sample, this clonotype was seen many times. The rearrangement uses TRBV6-5 and TRBJ2-3; tentatively, D is TRBD2 (5 bases). V lost 5 bases and J lost 0, with 12 bases in between. The germline CDR1 and CDR2 sequences are MNHEY and SVGAGI. The length of the CDR3 is 15 residues. In DNA, the CDR3 is TGTGCCAGCAGTGAGGGCCCGCTAAGCACAGATACGCAGTATTTT. Its translation: CASSEGPLSTDTQYF.

V and J are TRBV20-1 and TRBJ1-4; D call uncertain. The CDR3 loop spans 13 amino acids. Germline V lookup: CDR1 DFQATT, CDR2 SNEGSKA (reference sequence). The germline V and J ends were trimmed by 3 bases and 7 bases, with 12 bases remaining between them. The CDR3 DNA follows: TGCAGTGCTAGTTCAGGAACTCCTGAAAAACTGTTTTTT. Translating it yields CSASSGTPEKLFF.

This clonotype has ten or more counts. This chain connects TRBV20-1 to TRBJ1-6; D might be TRBD1 (5 bases). Trimming cost V 1 base and J 9 bases, with 13 bases left between them. This CDR3 comprises 14 residues. Germline CDR1 reads DFQATT; CDR2 reads SNEGSKA (reference sequence). CDR3 DNA: TGCAGTGCTAGAGTGGGACCAACGAGTTCACCCCTCCACTTT. Translated: CSARVGPTSSPLHF.

The table lists this clonotype with a few counts. This chain links TRBV7-8 with TRBJ2-7, with 7 bases aligning to TRBD1. The germline V gene has CDR1 SGHVS and CDR2 FQNEAQ. Germline trimming cut 5 bases from V and 6 bases from J; bases unmatched to any gene: 10. The CDR3 is made up of 14 amino acids. The chain's CDR3 is CASSPGQPSPEQYF. CDR3 DNA: TGTGCCAGCAGCCCGGGACAGCCTTCCCCCGAGCAGTACTTC.

J is TRBJ2-3 and V is TRBV2; D remains ambiguous. V lost 7 bases and J 2 bases, leaving 13 bases between the germline ends. The length of the CDR3 is 14 residues. Germline values: CDR1 SNHLY, CDR2 FYNNEI. The CDR3 DNA follows: TGTGCCAGCAATGGCAGAGAACTCACAGATACGCAGTATTTT. As protein: CASNGRELTDTQYF.

The chain uses TRBV27 and TRBJ1-6; D is perhaps TRBD1 (5 bases). CDR3 size: 15 residues. The V gene lost 7 bases and the J gene lost 7 bases, with 17 bases spanning the gap. CDR1 is MNHEY and CDR2 is SMNVEV in the germline V gene (reference sequence). CDR3: CASTWERRGNSPLHF. The CDR3 DNA reads TGTGCCAGCACCTGGGAGAGACGGGGGAATTCACCCCTCCACTTT.

This clonotype was counted ten times or more. For the CDR3, the DNA is TGCAGCGTTAAAGCGGGAGGCCGTGGTTACGAGCAGTACTTC. Its protein is CSVKAGGRGYEQYF. The gene calls are TRBV29-1 and TRBJ2-7; TRBD2 agrees at 9 bases. Germline V gene lookup returns CDR1 SQVTM and CDR2 ANQGSEA. Trimming removed 5 bases from V and 4 bases from J; junction bases left unmatched: 9. This CDR3 comprises 14 residues.

This sequence joins TRBV27 and TRBJ2-7; the D call may be TRBD1 or TRBD2 (7 bases each). There are 15 residues in the CDR3. V lost 5 bases and J 3 bases, leaving 17 bases between the germline ends. Germline CDR1 reads MNHEY; CDR2 reads SMNVEV (reference sequence). For the CDR3, the DNA is TGTGCCAGCAGTATCTCAGGGGGAGGGATCTACGAGCAGTACTTC. It is translated as CASSISGGGIYEQYF.

This clonotype was recorded a few times. The chain employs TRBV19 and TRBJ2-5; 8 positions match TRBD2. The CDR3 has 16 residues. Germline V gives CDR1 LNHDA, CDR2 SQIVND (reference sequence). The V and J ends lost 1 base and 1 base, in that order; junction bases with no gene match: 5. This chain's CDR3 is CASSIGASGSQETQYF. The CDR3, as DNA: TGTGCCAGTAGTATAGGGGCCAGCGGGAGCCAAGAGACCCAGTACTTC. Full variable domain (outside the CDR3, taken from reference TRBV19 and TRBJ2-5): DGGITQSPKYLFRKEGQNVTLSCEQNLNHDAMYWYRQDPGQGLRLIYYSQIVNDFQKGDIAEGYSVSREKKESFPLTVTSAQKNPTAFYLCASSIGASGSQETQYFGPGTRLLVL.

This sequence joins TRBV28 and TRBJ2-3; D not certain. Germline V CDR1 and CDR2: MDHEN, SYDVKM. The CDR3 runs 12 residues. Trimming removed 6 bases at V and 8 bases at J, with 12 bases between. The CDR3 spells CASSAPGGTQYF. CDR3 bases: TGTGCCAGCAGCGCACCCGGCGGTACGCAGTATTTT.

The CDR3, as DNA: TGTGCCAGCAGTCTAGCGGGGCAGCCGACGCACTACAATGAGCAGTTCTTC. It translates to CASSLAGQPTHYNEQFF. The gene calls are TRBV7-2 and TRBJ2-1, with 9 positions matching TRBD2. CDR3 length equals 17 residues. Germline V lookup: CDR1 SGHTA, CDR2 FQGNSA. V lost 6 bases, J lost 3 bases, and 12 bases stayed unmatched. Variable domain in full (rest from reference TRBV7-2 and TRBJ2-1): GAGVSQSPSNKVTEKGKDVELRCDPISGHTALYWYRQSLGQGLEFLIYFQGNSAPDKSGLPSDRFSAERTGGSVSTLTIQRTQQEDSAVYLCASSLAGQPTHYNEQFFGPGTRLTVL.